This T cell receptor (beta chain) came from a study of blood T cells in healthy people across ages. The wider study: For every two T cells, template switching captured about one barcoded beta molecule. Study-wide findings and caveats: Considered underestimates were the diversity estimates obtained from one million T cells.

The authors ran a second PCR of 7 to 11 cycles using a sample-barcoded 5' primer and a J-beta primer mix. From the 5' RACE reads, TCRdb called clonotypes with MiXCR, one entry per CDR3 protein. This table holds fewer than 2 million distinct CDR3 sequences, roughly two fifths found once. A word on this clonotype: Its antigen is undetermined.

Per the germline V gene, CDR1 is SGHTA and CDR2 is FQGNSA. Trimming removed 5 bases at V and 0 bases at J, with 17 bases between. CDR3 length: 16 residues. The V and J genes are TRBV7-2 and TRBJ2-7; D is perhaps TRBD1 or TRBD2 (5 bases each). The specimen sequenced was blood. This receptor was taken from a human donor in good health. This CDR3 reads CASSSTGTKSSYEQYF. The CDR3 DNA reads as TGTGCCAGCAGCAGTACCGGGACGAAAAGCTCCTACGAGCAGTACTTC.